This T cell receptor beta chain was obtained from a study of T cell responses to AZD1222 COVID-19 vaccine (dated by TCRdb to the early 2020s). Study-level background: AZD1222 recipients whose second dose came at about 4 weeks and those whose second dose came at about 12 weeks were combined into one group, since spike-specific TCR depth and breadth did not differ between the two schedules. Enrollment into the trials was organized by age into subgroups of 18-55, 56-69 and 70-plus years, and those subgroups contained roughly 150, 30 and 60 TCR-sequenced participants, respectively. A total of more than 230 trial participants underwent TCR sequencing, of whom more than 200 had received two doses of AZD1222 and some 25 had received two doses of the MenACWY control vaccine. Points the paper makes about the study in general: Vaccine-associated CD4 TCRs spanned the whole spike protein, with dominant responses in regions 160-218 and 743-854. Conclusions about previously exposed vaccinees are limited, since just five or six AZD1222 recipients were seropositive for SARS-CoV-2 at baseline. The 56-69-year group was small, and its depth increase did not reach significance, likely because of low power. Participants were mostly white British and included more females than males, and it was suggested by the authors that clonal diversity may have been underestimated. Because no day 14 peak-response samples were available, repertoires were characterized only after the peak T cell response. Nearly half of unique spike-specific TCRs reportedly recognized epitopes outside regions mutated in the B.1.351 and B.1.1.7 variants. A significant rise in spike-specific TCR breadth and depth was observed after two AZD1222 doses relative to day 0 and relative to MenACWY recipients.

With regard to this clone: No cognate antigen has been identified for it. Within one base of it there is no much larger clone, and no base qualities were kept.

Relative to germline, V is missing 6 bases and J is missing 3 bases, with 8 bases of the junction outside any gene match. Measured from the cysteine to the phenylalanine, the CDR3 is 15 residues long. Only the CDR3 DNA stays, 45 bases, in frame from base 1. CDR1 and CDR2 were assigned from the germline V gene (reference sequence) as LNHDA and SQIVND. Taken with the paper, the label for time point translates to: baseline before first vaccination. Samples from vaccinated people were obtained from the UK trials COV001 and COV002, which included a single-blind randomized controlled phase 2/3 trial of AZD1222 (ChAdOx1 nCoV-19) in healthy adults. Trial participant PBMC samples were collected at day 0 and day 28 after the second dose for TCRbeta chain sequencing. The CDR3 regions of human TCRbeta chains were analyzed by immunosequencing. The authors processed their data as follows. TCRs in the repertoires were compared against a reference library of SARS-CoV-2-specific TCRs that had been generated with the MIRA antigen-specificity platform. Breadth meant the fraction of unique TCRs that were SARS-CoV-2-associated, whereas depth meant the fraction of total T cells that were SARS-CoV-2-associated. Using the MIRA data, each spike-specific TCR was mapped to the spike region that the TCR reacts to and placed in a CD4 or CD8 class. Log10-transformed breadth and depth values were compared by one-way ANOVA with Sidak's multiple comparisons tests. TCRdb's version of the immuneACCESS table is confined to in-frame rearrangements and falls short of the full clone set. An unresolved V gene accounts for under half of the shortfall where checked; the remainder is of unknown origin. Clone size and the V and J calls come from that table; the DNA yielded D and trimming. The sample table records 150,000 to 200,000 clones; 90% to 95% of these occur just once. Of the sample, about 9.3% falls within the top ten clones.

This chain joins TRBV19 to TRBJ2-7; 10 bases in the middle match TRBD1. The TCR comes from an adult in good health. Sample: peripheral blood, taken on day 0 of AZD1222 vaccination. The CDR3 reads CASSIIRDRGYEQYF. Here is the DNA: TGTGCCAGTAGCATAATTCGGGACAGGGGCTACGAGCAGTACTTC. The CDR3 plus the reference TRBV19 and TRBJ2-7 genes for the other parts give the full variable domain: DGGITQSPKYLFRKEGQNVTLSCEQNLNHDAMYWYRQDPGQGLRLIYYSQIVNDFQKGDIAEGYSVSREKKESFPLTVTSAQKNPTAFYLCASSIIRDRGYEQYFGPGTRLTVT.